This TCR beta chain appears in the sequencing data of a study of Ad26.COV2.S vaccination and SARS-CoV-2 variants. Study-wide context: Donor got 5x10^10 or 1x10^11 viral particles of Ad26.COV2.S.

This clone was observed a single time. Regarding treatment: around 19 received Ad26.COV2.S at low or high dose, single or two shots; roughly 5 received placebo; per-sample allocation not given. The investigators took samples on day 63 after the first vaccine or placebo injection. The sample came from a Boston adult aged 18-55 years. Wuhan-strain spike was delivered by a replication-incompetent Ad26 vector. V gave up 3 bases and J gave up 4 bases; unmatched junction bases: 2. The CDR3 covers 13 residues. Germline lookup yields CDR1 SGHVS and CDR2 FQNEAQ. TCRdb's copy holds only in-frame clones and misses some; the assay was immunoSEQ multiplex PCR. This table has roughly 350,000 clones, around 87% appearing once.

The TCR sequence derives from a person aged 18 to 59 who received the Ad26.COV2.S COVID-19 vaccine or a placebo. The V call is TRBV7-8, the J call TRBJ1-1; TRBD1 agrees at 7 bases. This specimen was peripheral blood, taken in a trial of Ad26.COV2.S vaccine versus placebo. This CDR3 is CASSLEGATEAFF. For the CDR3, the DNA is TGTGCCAGCAGCTTGGAGGGGGCCACTGAAGCTTTCTTT.